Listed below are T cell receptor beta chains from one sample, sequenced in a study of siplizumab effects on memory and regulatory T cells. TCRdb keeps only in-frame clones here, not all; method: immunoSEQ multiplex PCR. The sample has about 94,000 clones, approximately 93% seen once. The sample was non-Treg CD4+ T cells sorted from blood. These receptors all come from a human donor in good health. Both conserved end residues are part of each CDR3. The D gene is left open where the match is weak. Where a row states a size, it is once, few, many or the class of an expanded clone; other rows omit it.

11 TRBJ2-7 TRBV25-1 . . TGTGCCAGCCGCAGCTCCTACGAGCAGTACTTC CASRSSYEQYF
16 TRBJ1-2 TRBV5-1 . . TGCGCCAGCAGCCCTCTGGCGCAGACGGGAAGCTATGGCTACACCTTC CASSPLAQTGSYGYTF
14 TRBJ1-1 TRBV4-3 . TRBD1 TGCGCCAGCAGCCATCAGGGGGGTGACACTGAAGCTTTCTTT CASSHQGGDTEAFF
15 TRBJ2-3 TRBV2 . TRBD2 TGTGCCAGCAGCGAGGGACTAGCGGGGCCAGATACGCAGTATTTT CASSEGLAGPDTQYF
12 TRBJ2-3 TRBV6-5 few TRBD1 TGTGCCAGCAAATCAGGGGGAGATACGCAGTATTTT CASKSGGDTQYF
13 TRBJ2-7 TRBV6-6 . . TGTGCCAGCAGCTATACAGGGCCGGGGGAGCAGTACTTC CASSYTGPGEQYF
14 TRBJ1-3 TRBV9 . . TGTGCCAGCAGCGTCGCCGTTTCTGGAAACACCATATATTTT CASSVAVSGNTIYF
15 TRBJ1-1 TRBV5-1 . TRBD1 TGCGCCAGCAGCCTTCGGGACAGGGGGCAAAGTGAAGCTTTCTTT CASSLRDRGQSEAFF
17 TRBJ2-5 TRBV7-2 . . TGTGCCAGCAGCTTAGCAGGGTTATCCAGGGTTAGAGAGACCCAGTACTTC CASSLAGLSRVRETQYF
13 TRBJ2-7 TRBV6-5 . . TGTGCCAGCAGTTACTCCCGGGGTCAAGAGCAGTACTTC CASSYSRGQEQYF
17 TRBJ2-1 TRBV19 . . TGTGCCAGTAGTGACCCTAGGACCTACCGATCGACGGATGAGCAGTTCTTC CASSDPRTYRSTDEQFF
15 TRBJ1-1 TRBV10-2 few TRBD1 TGCGCCAGCAGTGCGACAGGGGGTGGGAACACTGAAGCTTTCTTT CASSATGGGNTEAFF
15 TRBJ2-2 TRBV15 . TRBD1 TGTGCCACCAGCAGTCCGGGACAGGTAGCCGGGGAGCTGTTTTTT CATSSPGQVAGELFF
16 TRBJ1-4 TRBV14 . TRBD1 TGTGCCAGCAGCACCCTGGGACAGGGAGCTAATGAAAAACTGTTTTTT CASSTLGQGANEKLFF
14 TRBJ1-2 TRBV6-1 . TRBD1 TGTGCCAGCAGGGCGGGACAGGGTAACTATGGCTACACCTTC CASRAGQGNYGYTF
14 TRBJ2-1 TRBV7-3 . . TGTGCCAGCGGGGCGAGCGGAGCCTACAATGAGCAGTTCTTC CASGASGAYNEQFF
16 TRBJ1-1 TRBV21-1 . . TGTGCCAGCACTTATTACCGACAGGGAGAGTGCACTGAAGCTTTCTTT CASTYYRQGECTEAFF
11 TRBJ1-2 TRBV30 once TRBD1 TGTGCCTCGGACAGGGGGTTCGGCTACACCTTC CASDRGFGYTF
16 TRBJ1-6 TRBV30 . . TGTGCCTGGAACCAGTCACCACAGGGAGCCTATTCACCCCTCCACTTT CAWNQSPQGAYSPLHF
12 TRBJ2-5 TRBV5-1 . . TGCGCCAGCAGCTTGGATTCTGAGACCCAGTACTTC CASSLDSETQYF
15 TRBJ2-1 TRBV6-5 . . TGTGCCAGCAGTTACGACTCCAGACGGATTAATGAGCAGTTCTTC CASSYDSRRINEQFF
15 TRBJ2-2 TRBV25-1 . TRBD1 TGTGCCAGCGGCTCTCAGGGACAGGGAGTAGGGGAGCTGTTTTTT CASGSQGQGVGELFF
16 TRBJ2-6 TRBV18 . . TGTGCCAGCTCACCATATGTGGTCTCTGGGGCCAACGTCCTGACTTTC CASSPYVVSGANVLTF
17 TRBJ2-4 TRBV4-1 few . TGCGCCAGCAGCCAAGTCGGAACATTACTAGCCAAAAACATTCAGTACTTC CASSQVGTLLAKNIQYF
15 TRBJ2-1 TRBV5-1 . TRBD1 TGCGCCAGCAGCCCCGGACAGGGGGCCTACAATGAGCAGTTCTTC CASSPGQGAYNEQFF
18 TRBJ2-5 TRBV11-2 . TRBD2 TGTGCCAGCAGCCCTAGGGTACTAGCGGGAGTTAGGGAGGAGACCCAGTACTTC CASSPRVLAGVREETQYF
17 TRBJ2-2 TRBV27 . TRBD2 TGTGCCAGCAGTTCCTATAGCGGGGGGGCCTTGGGCGGGGAGCTGTTTTTT CASSSYSGGALGGELFF
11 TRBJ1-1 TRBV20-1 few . TGCAGTGCAAGCGATAGGGGAGAAGCTTTCTTT CSASDRGEAFF
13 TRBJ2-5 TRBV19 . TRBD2 TGTGCCAGTATTGGACTAGGACAAGAGACCCAGTACTTC CASIGLGQETQYF
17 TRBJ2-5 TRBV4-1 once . TGCGCCAGCAGCCAAGATCTTCTGACGGGACTCCAAGAGACCCAGTACTTC CASSQDLLTGLQETQYF
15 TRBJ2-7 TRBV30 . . TGTGCCTGGAGCTTTGGGCGTACTAGCCTACACGAGCAGTACTTC CAWSFGRTSLHEQYF
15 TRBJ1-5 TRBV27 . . TGTGCCAGCTCCTGGGGTTCTGGGAGCAATCAGCCCCAGCATTTT CASSWGSGSNQPQHF
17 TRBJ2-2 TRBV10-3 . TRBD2 TGTGCCATCAAGGGACTAGCGGGGGGGCCAGACACCGGGGAGCTGTTTTTT CAIKGLAGGPDTGELFF
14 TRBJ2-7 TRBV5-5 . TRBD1 TGTGCCAGCAGCTACGACAGGGATAGCTACGAGCAGTACTTC CASSYDRDSYEQYF
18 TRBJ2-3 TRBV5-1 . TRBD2 TGCGCCAGCAGCTTGGGAGCGGGAGGGGCCAGACACACAGATACGCAGTATTTT CASSLGAGGARHTDTQYF
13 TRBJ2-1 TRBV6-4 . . TGTGCCAGCAGTGCTGAGGACGGGAATGAGCAGTTCTTC CASSAEDGNEQFF
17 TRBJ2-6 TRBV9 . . TGTGCCAGTTGCGAGGACCGCGGATTCTCTGGGGCCAACGTCCTGACTTTC CASCEDRGFSGANVLTF
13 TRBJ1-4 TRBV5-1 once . TGCGCCAGCAGCGAAGGGACGGCCGAAAAACTGTTTTTT CASSEGTAEKLFF
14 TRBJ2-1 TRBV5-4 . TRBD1 TGTGCCAGCAGCCTATCGGACAGGGATTATGAGCAGTTCTTC CASSLSDRDYEQFF
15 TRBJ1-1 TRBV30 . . TGTGCCTGGAGTGTTAGCCTCACAGGCAACACTGAAGCTTTCTTT CAWSVSLTGNTEAFF
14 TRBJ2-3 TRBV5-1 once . TGCGCCAGCACCCTTAGGGGGGGCACAGATACGCAGTATTTT CASTLRGGTDTQYF
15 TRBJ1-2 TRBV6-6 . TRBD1 TGTGCCAGCAGTTATGGGACAGGGGGCGATTATGGCTACACCTTC CASSYGTGGDYGYTF
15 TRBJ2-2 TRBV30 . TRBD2 TGTGCCTGGAGTCCGGGACTAGCGGACACCGGGGAGCTGTTTTTT CAWSPGLADTGELFF
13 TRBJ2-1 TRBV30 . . TGTGCCTGGAGTTCAGCCACCTACAATGAGCAGTTCTTC CAWSSATYNEQFF
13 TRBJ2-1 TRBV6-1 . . TGTGCCAGCAGTGAGTCACAGGGTTTGAGACAGTTCTTC CASSESQGLRQFF
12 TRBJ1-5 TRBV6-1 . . TGTGCCAGCAGGGAGGGGTCCCAGCCCCAGCATTTT CASREGSQPQHF
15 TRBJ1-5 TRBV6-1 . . TGTGCCAGCAGTCTCAGCAGGGGTACGAATCAGCCCCAGCATTTT CASSLSRGTNQPQHF
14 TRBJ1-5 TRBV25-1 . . TGTGCCAGCAGTGAAACAGGCTTCAATCAGCCCCAGCATTTT CASSETGFNQPQHF
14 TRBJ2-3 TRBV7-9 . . TGTGCCAGCAGCTTATCTTTGGGGTTCAATACGCAGTATTTT CASSLSLGFNTQYF
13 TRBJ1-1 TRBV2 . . TGTGCCAGCAGTGAAACGGCAGCCTCTGAAGCTTTCTTT CASSETAASEAFF
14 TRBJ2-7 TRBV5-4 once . TGTGCCAGCAGCCTCCGGGACGTAGGCTACGAGCAGTACTTC CASSLRDVGYEQYF
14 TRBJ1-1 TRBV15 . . TGTGCCACCAGCAGGGGGGGAACAAGTACTGAAGCTTTCTTT CATSRGGTSTEAFF
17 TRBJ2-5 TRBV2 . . TGTGCCAGCAGTGAATTCAAGGGGGGAGGGCCCTCGGAGACCCAGTACTTC CASSEFKGGGPSETQYF
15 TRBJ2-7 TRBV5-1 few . TGCGCCAGCAGCTTCGGAGGGTCCCAGGTACACGAGCAGTACTTC CASSFGGSQVHEQYF
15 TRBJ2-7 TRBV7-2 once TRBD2 TGTGCCAGCAGCCGGACTAGCGCTTCTTACTACGAGCAGTACTTC CASSRTSASYYEQYF
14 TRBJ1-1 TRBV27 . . TGTGCCAGCAGTCATGACCTCCGGGGAAAAATGGCTTTCTTT CASSHDLRGKMAFF
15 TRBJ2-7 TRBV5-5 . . TGTGCCAGCAGCGCCCTTGGAAGCAGCCCCTACGAGCAGTACTTC CASSALGSSPYEQYF